What follows describes a single T cell receptor beta chain. It lacks a known antigen. Nothing much larger sits one base from this clone, and base qualities are not available. The immunoSEQ Assay was used to sequence TCRbeta CDR3 regions. After extraction, genomic DNA underwent amplification by bias-controlled multiplex PCR, followed by high-throughput sequencing. Under the source paper's analysis protocol: Collapsing and filtering of sequences were performed to quantify the absolute abundance of each unique TCRbeta CDR3 region. T cell fraction was estimated by normalization of TCRbeta template counts to usable DNA, with usable DNA being measured through amplification of reference genes present in all nucleated cells. Repertoire TCRs were annotated as SARS-CoV-2-specific by exact matching of V gene, CDR3 amino acid sequence and J gene to a known reactive TCR set. The reference SARS-CoV-2 TCR set came from MIRA and was filtered for enrichment in COVID-19-positive ImmuneCODE repertoires, removing public or cross-reactive TCRs. Drawing on the MIRA antigens, annotated TCRs were analysed further at the level of specific ORF or position within ORF. Breadth was defined as annotated unique rearrangements over total unique productive rearrangements; depth was the summed frequency of those rearrangements. Group comparisons of TCR breadth used two-sided Wilcoxon rank-sum tests. TCRdb carries this immuneACCESS record with in-frame sequences only. Its versions omit some clonotypes, under half of them owing to an unresolved V gene in the studies checked, with the rest unexplained. Clonal size and the V and J genes are those of that table, whereas D and trimming came from the DNA. This sample lists 450,000 to 550,000 clones; nearly 90% were detected once. The ten biggest clones cover 2.5% of the sample.

Reading the germline V gene gives CDR1 MDHEN and CDR2 SYDVKM. Cut back by 7 bases and 4 bases, the V and J ends lie 19 bases apart. The cysteine opens and the phenylalanine closes a CDR3 of 15 amino acids. Just CDR3 DNA is preserved here, 45 bases in frame from base 1. This specimen's treatment or condition label, per the study, means: approximately 18 received Ad26.COV2.S at low or high dose, single or two shots; 5 received placebo; per-sample allocation not given. Repertoires of vaccine and placebo recipients were sequenced from samples taken on day 63 after the first injection. Between 29 July and 7 August 2020, Cohort 1b enrolled about 27 adults aged 18-55 years at one site in Boston, USA. Ad26.COV2.S was a replication-incompetent adenovirus type 26 vector expressing a prefusion-stabilized SARS-CoV-2 spike protein from the original Wuhan strain. These data belong to a study of Ad26.COV2.S vaccination and SARS-CoV-2 variants (dated by TCRdb to about 2021). At the level of the whole study: Donors in the vaccine arm were drawn from COV1001, a phase I-IIa trial of Ad26.COV2.S in healthy adults that was multicentre, randomized, double-blind and placebo-controlled. Blinding of investigators to trial group allocation was maintained during experiments and outcome assessment. A total of approximately 30 samples were included in the TCR-sequenced set, comprising around 19 Ad26.COV2.S vaccine recipients, 5 placebo recipients and 8 SARS-CoV-2 convalescent individuals. Sequencing of the TCRbeta repertoire served to evaluate the specificity and breadth of SARS-CoV-2-reactive T cell receptors following Ad26.COV2.S vaccination. Trial participants were randomized into five groups of five: low-dose or high-dose Ad26.COV2.S given once or twice, or placebo on both occasions. Ad26.COV2.S was given intramuscularly at 5x10^10 or 1x10^11 viral particles, as a single shot or as two shots 56 days apart.

General findings and caveats noted by the study authors: Spike-specific TCR breadth was higher in Ad26.COV2.S recipients than in placebo recipients (P = 0.0014). The authors noted that the TCR breadth and depth analyses may have underestimated total T cell responses. After vaccination, spike-specific CD8+ and CD4+ T cell responses were reported to show substantial breadth. Comparing responses between vaccine doses or regimens was not something the study was powered to do. Comparable non-spike TCR breadth was observed between vaccine and placebo recipients, consistent with only spike being contained in the vaccine.

The sequence joins TRBV28 to TRBJ2-5; 6 matching bases give a weak D call of TRBD1. The sequences come from peripheral blood, collected in a trial of Ad26.COV2.S vaccine versus placebo. The sequence was collected from a person aged 18-60 years who received the Ad26.COV2.S COVID-19 vaccine or a placebo. Here is the DNA: TGTGCCAGCATCCAATCCCCCATAGGGGGAGAGACCCAGTACTTC. The translation is CASIQSPIGGETQYF.